This T cell receptor beta chain was retrieved from a study of T-cell reconstitution after alpha-beta-depleted transplantation in children. The V gene's germline CDR1 is MNHEY and CDR2 SVGEGT. The CDR3 has 12 amino acids. Deletions cut 6 bases from V and 8 bases from J, with 12 bases between. This clonotype was counted ten times or more. Construction of the TCRbeta library involved unique molecular identifiers. MiXCR, applied by TCRdb to the PCR reads, yields one record per CDR3 protein. The sample lists 70,000 to 95,000 distinct CDR3 sequences; 10% to 15% were seen once. Sequences were derived from PBMCs from the stem cell graft donor, sampled from the stem cell graft. The clonotype originates from a human donor who donated a stem cell graft to a child with inherited bone marrow failure. The chain links TRBV6-2 or TRBV6-3 to TRBJ2-3; the D is unclear. CDR3 nucleotide sequence: TGTGCCAGCAGCGCCACAGCGACTACGCAGTATTTT. It translates to CASSATATTQYF.